This TCR beta chain was recovered during a study of identical twins. In TCRdb, the 5' RACE reads were re-called with MiXCR into one record per CDR3 protein. The table shows about 570,000 distinct CDR3 sequences, with 9% to 10% occurring only once. V dropped 6 bases and J dropped 1 base, with 12 bases sitting between them. The CDR3 extends over 14 amino acids. These data also featured in a second study, about yellow fever vaccine responses in identical twins.

This TCR was sampled from a woman between 18 and 29 years old in good health. Sequences were obtained from PBMCs. This chain links TRBV12-3 or TRBV12-4 with TRBJ1-1; D uncertain. CDR3 DNA sequence: TGTGCCAGCAGGTCGGACCAGGCGAACACTGAAGCTTTCTTT. Amino acid sequence: CASRSDQANTEAFF.